This TCR beta chain was observed in a study of blood T cell repertoires in COVID-19. Those enrolled in Seattle joined during active infection and were followed longitudinally afterward. V dropped 5 bases and J dropped 6; count of bases not matched to a gene: 9. This CDR3 has 14 amino acids. Germline V lookup: CDR1 WNHNN, CDR2 SYGVQD (reference sequence). Under the authors' procedure: Estimates of nucleated cell counts were drawn from the amplification of reference gene primers. Sequencing used immunoSEQ multiplex PCR; TCRdb keeps in-frame clones, though not all of them. The DNA was the basis for D and trimming; V, J and clone size are from that table. Among under 200,000 clones listed, 85% were seen once.

Sequencing input: peripheral blood. The receptor was isolated from a man in his sixties with COVID-19, enrolled during active disease. This chain links TRBV10-1 with TRBJ2-7; 8 nucleotides agree with TRBD2. The DNA for the CDR3 is TGCGCCAGCAGTAGCGGGAGTCAGGGAGTCGAGCAGTACTTC. Translation: CASSSGSQGVEQYF.